The 2 T cell receptor beta chains presented below share a single source sample, sequenced in a study of cytomegalovirus exposure and HLA in healthy donors. Primers included in the PCR were 60 Vbeta and 13 Jbeta primers. Measured with immunoSEQ multiplex PCR; TCRdb has only the in-frame clones, and not every one. The sample has 110,000 to 150,000 clones, 78% seen once; the top ten hold about 2.2%. Material for sequencing was PBMCs. These receptors were taken from a woman under 30 in good health and CMV-seropositive.

This chain links TRBV29-1 with TRBJ1-4; the match to TRBD1 covers 7 bases. The V gene's germline CDR1 is SQVTM and CDR2 ANQGSEA. This CDR3 has 12 amino acids. The J segment lost 13 bases and the V segment lost 6 bases, leaving 11 bases of the junction unmatched. CDR3 DNA sequence: TGCAGCGTCCACAGGGGCGCCGAAGGACTGTTTTTT. This translates into CSVHRGAEGLFF.

This clone was counted once. The V and J genes are TRBV10-3 and TRBJ2-2, with 9 bases fitting TRBD1. CDR1 and CDR2 (germline): ENHRY, SYGVKD. The CDR3 length is 15 residues. Trimming at V came to 4 bases and at J to 6 bases, leaving 6 bases not matched to a gene. In DNA form, the CDR3 reads TGTGCCATCAGTGGTGGGACAGGGTTTTCCGGGGAGCTGTTTTTT. Encoded protein: CAISGGTGFSGELFF.